This T cell receptor beta chain was identified during a study of shared clonotypes between healthy human individuals. Whole-study context: Used for every donor were three CD4 naive, three CD4 memory, two CD8 naive and one CD8 memory plate.

Libraries were prepared by immunoSEQ multiplex PCR; TCRdb keeps only in-frame clonotypes and omits some of them. The top ten clones hold around 15% of a sample with a few hundred thousand clones, more than 75% of them seen once. Findings of the study overall: Relative to clonotypes present in all four donors, those not shared had lower generation probabilities.

Concerning this clone itself: Its target is unknown.

This clonotype was obtained from a man younger than 35 in good health. Sequenced material: memory CD8+ T cells sorted from blood. Indicated subset: CD45RO+ cells pooled with CCR7-negative TemRA cells.

The CDR3 nucleotides are TGTGCCAGCAGTGATCGGGACAGGGAATTTCAGACCCAGTACTTC. It specifies CASSDRDREFQTQYF. The V call is TRBV2, the J call TRBJ2-5, with 9 bases lining up with TRBD1. This CDR3 is 15 amino acids long. Trimming cost V 3 bases and J 6 bases; bases outside gene matches: 8. CDR1 SNHLY and CDR2 FYNNEI come from the germline V gene.